This paragraph reports one T cell receptor (beta chain). These data are taken from a study of technical replicates of blood from a handful of donors. Germline CDR1 and CDR2: LNHDA and SQIVND (reference sequence). V lost 7 bases and J lost 0, with 15 bases in between. The CDR3 sequence is 16 residues long. Method: immunoSEQ multiplex PCR; TCRdb's copy keeps in-frame clones and lacks some. The repertoire has around 50,000 clones, about 94% of them found once; the top ten carry about 3.8%. The clonotype comes from a human donor in good health. Some clones in this sample may be carry-over from other donors' samples. This chain uses TRBV19 with TRBJ1-4; TRBD1 is a possible D gene (5 bases). Sequencing input: PBMCs. CDR3 residues: CASTGGGAATNEKLFF. The CDR3 nucleotides are TGTGCCAGTACCGGGGGAGGGGCTGCAACTAATGAAAAACTGTTTTTT.